This T cell receptor (beta chain) was recorded in a study of cytomegalovirus exposure and HLA in healthy donors. General observations from the study: Three of the chains that were CMV-associated were confirmed in vitro to be specific for CMV antigens.

Turning to this clone: Its matching antigen is unknown.

CDR1 is SGHRS and CDR2 is YFSETQ in the germline V gene. The V and J ends lost 1 base and 3 bases respectively, with 16 bases between them. The CDR3 length is 16 residues. With 60 Vbeta and 13 Jbeta primers, the PCR was carried out. Measured with immunoSEQ multiplex PCR; TCRdb has only the in-frame clones, and not every one. This sample has roughly 170,000 clones, with 84% found just once. The chain links TRBV5-1 to TRBJ2-5; TRBD1 is a possible D gene (6 bases). The sample taken for sequencing was PBMCs. This clonotype was sampled from a young man in good health and CMV-seronegative. The CDR3 is CASSLNSGGWEETQYF. The CDR3 nucleotides read TGCGCCAGCAGCTTGAATTCTGGGGGCTGGGAAGAGACCCAGTACTTC.